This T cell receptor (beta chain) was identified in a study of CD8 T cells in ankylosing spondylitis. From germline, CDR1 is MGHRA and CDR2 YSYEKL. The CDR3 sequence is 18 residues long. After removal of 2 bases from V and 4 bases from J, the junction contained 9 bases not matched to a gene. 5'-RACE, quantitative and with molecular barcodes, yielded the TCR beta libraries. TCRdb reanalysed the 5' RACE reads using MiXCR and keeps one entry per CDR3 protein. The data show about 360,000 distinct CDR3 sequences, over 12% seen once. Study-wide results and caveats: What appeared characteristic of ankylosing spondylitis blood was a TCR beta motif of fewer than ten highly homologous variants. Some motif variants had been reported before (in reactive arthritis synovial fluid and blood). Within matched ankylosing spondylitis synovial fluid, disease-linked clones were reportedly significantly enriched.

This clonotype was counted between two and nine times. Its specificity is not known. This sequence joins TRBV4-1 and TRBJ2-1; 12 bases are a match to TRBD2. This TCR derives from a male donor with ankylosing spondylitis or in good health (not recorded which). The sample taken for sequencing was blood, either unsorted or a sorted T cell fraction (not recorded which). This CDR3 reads CASSQTTSGRTLYNEQFF. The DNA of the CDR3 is TGCGCCAGCAGCCAAACCACTAGCGGGAGGACCCTTTACAATGAGCAGTTCTTC.